This T cell receptor (beta chain) originates from a study of blood T cell repertoires in COVID-19. This CDR3 comprises 15 residues. V lost 1 base and J 1 base, leaving 9 bases between the germline ends. CDR1 MGHDK and CDR2 SYGVNS come from the germline V gene. Profiled with immunoSEQ multiplex PCR; TCRdb holds only in-frame clones, not every one. The sample includes around 140,000 clones, over 80% of them seen just once. This chain joins TRBV25-1 and TRBJ2-3; D unclear. The origin of this receptor is a man in his sixties who had recovered from COVID-19. The specimen sequenced was PBMCs or T cells enriched from blood (not recorded which). The CDR3 loop reads CASSEWSTGTDTQYF. CDR3 DNA: TGTGCCAGCAGTGAATGGAGTACGGGCACAGATACGCAGTATTTT.